This T cell receptor beta chain derives from a study of blood T cell repertoires in COVID-19. Looking at the study overall: COVID-19 samples, acute and convalescent, were from the United States, Italy and Spain.

Per the study methods: Estimation of nucleated cell counts relied on the amplification of reference gene primers. The data were produced by immunoSEQ multiplex PCR, yet TCRdb's version contains in-frame clones alone and is incomplete. The V and J calls and clone size were taken over from that table, and D and trimming were inferred from the DNA. The sample yields about 120,000 clones, around 82% seen once. The CDR3 runs 13 residues. Germline values: CDR1 SGHVS, CDR2 FQNEAQ. Trimming took off 3 bases at V and 4 bases at J, with 9 bases between the two ends. The TCR sequence derives from a human donor in a cohort sampled during active COVID-19. This rearrangement joins TRBV7-8 to TRBJ1-1, with D tentatively TRBD1 (6 bases). The sequencing sample was made of peripheral blood. Here the CDR3 DNA reads TGTGCCAGCAGCTTGGGAGGGGGCACTGAAGCTTTCTTT. Its protein product is CASSLGGGTEAFF.